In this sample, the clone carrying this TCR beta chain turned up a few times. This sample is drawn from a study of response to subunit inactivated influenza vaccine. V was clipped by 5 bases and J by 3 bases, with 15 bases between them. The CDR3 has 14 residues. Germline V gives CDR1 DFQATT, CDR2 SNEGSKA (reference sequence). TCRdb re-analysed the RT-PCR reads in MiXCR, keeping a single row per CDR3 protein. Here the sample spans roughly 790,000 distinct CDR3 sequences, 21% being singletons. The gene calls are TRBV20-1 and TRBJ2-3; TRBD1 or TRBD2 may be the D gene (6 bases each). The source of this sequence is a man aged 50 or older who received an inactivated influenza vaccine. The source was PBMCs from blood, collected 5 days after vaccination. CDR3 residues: CSAQRGAATDTQYF. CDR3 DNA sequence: TGCAGTGCTCAGAGGGGGGCAGCTACAGATACGCAGTATTTT.